This T cell receptor beta chain appears in the sequencing data of a study of neurological immune-mediated disorders. The CDR3 contains 15 residues. The V gene end was trimmed by 4 bases and the J gene end by 1 base; junction bases not matched to a gene: 6. cDNA was made by 5'RACE with 10-nucleotide random UMIs. Each CDR3 protein gets one entry after TCRdb re-called the 5' RACE reads with MiXCR. The sample has some 70,000 distinct CDR3 sequences; less than 5.5% are singletons. Study outcomes and limitations: Phylogenetic analysis grouped 18 of 34 multiple sclerosis patients' repertoires together, suggesting a possible repertoire signature. HTLV-1-associated myelopathy displayed the greatest TCR clonal expansion, and multiple sclerosis exhibited the smallest, lower than that of healthy controls.

This clonotype was counted ten times or more. The antigen is unknown. The chain is built from TRBV12-3 or TRBV12-4 and TRBJ1-1, with 7 bases identical to TRBD1. Source material: PBMCs. The sequence came from a man younger than 40 with multiple sclerosis. The chain's CDR3 is CASSWRGQGNTEAFF. The CDR3 nucleotides read TGTGCCAGCAGTTGGAGGGGGCAAGGGAACACTGAAGCTTTCTTT.